This T cell receptor (beta chain) was sequenced during a study of T-cell reconstitution after alpha-beta-depleted transplantation in children. Overall study findings and caveats: Several hundred expanded graft clones reportedly supplied alpha-beta T cells about two months after transplant. After transplant, high TCRbeta diversity at day 60 in some patients arose from surviving recipient T cells and thymic progenitors.

This clonotype was observed at least ten times. Antigen unknown. This sample's TCRbeta library carried unique molecular identifier barcodes. TCRdb recomputed calls from the PCR reads with MiXCR, one row per CDR3 protein. The sample carries a few hundred thousand distinct CDR3 sequences, approximately 6.9% recorded once. Deletions cut 0 bases from V and 3 bases from J, with 5 bases between. The CDR3 extends over 14 amino acids. Per the germline V gene, CDR1 is SGHTA and CDR2 is FQGNSA. This receptor was taken from a boy aged 2 to 10 with acute lymphoblastic leukemia, due to receive a stem cell transplant. J is TRBJ2-2 and V is TRBV7-2, with a tentative D call TRBD1 (5 bases). The source was PBMCs, collected before TCRalphabeta/CD19-depleted stem cell transplant. The CDR3 region has the DNA TGTGCCAGCAGCTTAGCAGGGGACACCGGGGAGCTGTTTTTT. This sequence encodes CASSLAGDTGELFF.